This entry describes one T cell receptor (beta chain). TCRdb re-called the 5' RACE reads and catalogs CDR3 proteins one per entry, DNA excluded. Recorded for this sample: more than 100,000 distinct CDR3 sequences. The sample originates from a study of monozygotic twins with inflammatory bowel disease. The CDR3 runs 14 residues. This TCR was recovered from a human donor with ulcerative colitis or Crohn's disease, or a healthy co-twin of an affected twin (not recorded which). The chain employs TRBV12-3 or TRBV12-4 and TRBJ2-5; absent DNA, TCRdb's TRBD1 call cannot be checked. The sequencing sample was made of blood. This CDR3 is CASSPGQLGETQYF.